These T cell receptor beta chains were read from a single sample in a study of T cells in localized non-small cell lung cancer. The repertoire was sequenced with immunoSEQ multiplex PCR; TCRdb's copy has only in-frame clones and lacks some. Here the sample spans approximately 70,000 clones, roughly 79% being singletons. The material was PBMCs, obtained before any cancer treatment. The receptor set was obtained from a man aged 35 to 69 with stage II lung adenocarcinoma. Each CDR3 is given with its conserved first and last residue. Each record gives: V gene, J gene, clone size, CDR3 protein. Clone size is not always given. Where it is, it says once, few, many or a class for expanded clones.

TRBV19,TRBJ2-2,NA,CASSTRGVGELFF
TRBV7-2,TRBJ2-1,NA,CASSAGVRSYNEQFF
TRBV27,TRBJ2-1,NA,CASSLRPAGGFYEQFF
TRBV5-1,TRBJ2-2,NA,CASSLQDRVTGELFF
TRBV27,TRBJ2-1,NA,CASSWGRGSYNEQFF
TRBV15,TRBJ2-1,NA,CATSPQGGAYNEQFF
TRBV5-6,TRBJ1-1,NA,CASSFRRVSGTEAFF
TRBV21-1,TRBJ1-2,medium-sized,CASSKGTGYGYTF
TRBV7-9,TRBJ1-2,NA,CASSLGSDYGYTF
TRBV5-4,TRBJ1-4,NA,CASSLAGNEKLFF
TRBV11-2,TRBJ2-7,NA,CASSLGTSGREQYF
TRBV4-1,TRBJ1-1,NA,CASSQSGQGATEAFF
TRBV18,TRBJ1-1,once,CASSPPGYTEAFF
TRBV29-1,TRBJ2-7,once,CSSRDGSSYEQYF
TRBV23-1,TRBJ2-7,NA,CAFPTVIHEQYF
TRBV6-5,TRBJ1-1,NA,CASSPPGMGRLEAFF
TRBV6-6,TRBJ1-2,NA,CASSPGGRGYTF
TRBV9,TRBJ1-4,NA,CASSVGGTVEEKLFF
TRBV27,TRBJ1-4,once,CASSWQGQLNEKLFF
TRBV5-4,TRBJ1-4,NA,CASSLWGATNEKLFF
TRBV4-1,TRBJ2-2,NA,CASSQEEGWETGELFF
TRBV29-1,TRBJ2-1,NA,CSVEEGIANEQFF
TRBV7-2,TRBJ2-7,NA,CASSLATGGSYEQYF
TRBV25-1,TRBJ2-2,NA,CASKNRNTGELFF
TRBV2,TRBJ1-5,NA,CASRGQGGQPQHF
TRBV19,TRBJ1-2,NA,CASSIVDSTVYGYTF
TRBV9,TRBJ2-1,NA,CASSVEPHNEQFF
TRBV6-5,TRBJ2-3,NA,CASSYLAGGADTQYF
TRBV7-8,TRBJ1-1,NA,CASSSQGDGTEAFF
TRBV7-9,TRBJ2-1,few,CASSKVSSYNEQFF
TRBV19,TRBJ1-1,NA,CASSIISTGAPTEAFF
TRBV7-3,TRBJ2-1,NA,CASSLTSGVYNEQFF
TRBV4-1,TRBJ2-1,NA,CASSQRGGLAFYNEQFF
TRBV5-1,TRBJ2-1,NA,CASSLEQLGIHEQFF
TRBV2,TRBJ1-4,NA,CASCTGTSNEKLFF
TRBV18,TRBJ1-5,few,CASSPGRGGEPQHF
TRBV5-8,TRBJ2-7,NA,CASSLVGPYEQYF
TRBV7-3,TRBJ2-5,NA,CASSLTGRGTETQYF
TRBV30,TRBJ1-2,few,CAWAQSYGYTF
TRBV10-3,TRBJ2-5,NA,CAISEPRETQYF
TRBV11-3,TRBJ2-1,NA,CASNQPSGRAHNEQFF
TRBV19,TRBJ2-1,NA,CASSIETSGYNEQFF
TRBV7-3,TRBJ2-1,NA,CASSLSPSGGNNEQFF
TRBV5-4,TRBJ1-2,NA,CASSSRGQGANGYTF
TRBV10-1,TRBJ2-6,NA,CASRGDSGANVLTF
TRBV6-5,TRBJ1-1,once,CASSYSWDEEAFF
TRBV7-2,TRBJ2-1,NA,CASSLRRIAGVHNEQFF
TRBV30,TRBJ2-1,NA,CAWSVGGNNEQFF
TRBV7-9,TRBJ1-5,NA,CASSETGDRQPQHF
TRBV29-1,TRBJ1-5,NA,CSVGELGNQPQHF
TRBV30,TRBJ1-1,NA,CAWNVRERTFF
TRBV9,TRBJ2-7,once,CASSVAGVSSYEQYF
TRBV12-5,TRBJ1-2,NA,CASAPGRINYGYTF
TRBV27,TRBJ1-4,NA,CASTPGGSEKLFF
TRBV2,TRBJ2-3,NA,CASSEQGTDTQYF
TRBV18,TRBJ2-2,once,CASSLQGGFANTGELFF